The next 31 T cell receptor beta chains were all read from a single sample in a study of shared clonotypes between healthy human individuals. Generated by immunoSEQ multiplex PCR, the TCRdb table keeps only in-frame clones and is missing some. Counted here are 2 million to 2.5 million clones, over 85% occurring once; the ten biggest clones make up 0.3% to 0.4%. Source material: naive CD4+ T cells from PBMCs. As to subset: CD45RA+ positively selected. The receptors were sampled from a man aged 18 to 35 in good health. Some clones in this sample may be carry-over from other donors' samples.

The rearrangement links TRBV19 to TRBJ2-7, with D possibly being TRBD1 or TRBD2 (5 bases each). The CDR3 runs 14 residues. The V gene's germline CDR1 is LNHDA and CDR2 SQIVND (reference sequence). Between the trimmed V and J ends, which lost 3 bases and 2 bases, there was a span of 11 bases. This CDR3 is CASSIRDRPYEQYF. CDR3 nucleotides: TGTGCCAGTAGTATCCGGGACCGACCCTACGAGCAGTACTTC.

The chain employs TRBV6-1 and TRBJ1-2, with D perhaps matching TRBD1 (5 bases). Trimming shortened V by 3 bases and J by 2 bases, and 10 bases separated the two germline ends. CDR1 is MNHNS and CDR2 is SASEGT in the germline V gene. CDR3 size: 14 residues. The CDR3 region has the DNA TGTGCCAGCAGTGAGGGACTCCAGAACTATGGCTACACCTTC. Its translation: CASSEGLQNYGYTF.

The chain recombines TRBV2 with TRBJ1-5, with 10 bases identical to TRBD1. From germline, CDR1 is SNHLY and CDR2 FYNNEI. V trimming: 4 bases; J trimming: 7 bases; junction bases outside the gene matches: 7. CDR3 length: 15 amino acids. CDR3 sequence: CASSGTGTGAQPQHF. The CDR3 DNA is TGTGCCAGCAGTGGGACCGGGACAGGGGCCCAGCCCCAGCATTTT.

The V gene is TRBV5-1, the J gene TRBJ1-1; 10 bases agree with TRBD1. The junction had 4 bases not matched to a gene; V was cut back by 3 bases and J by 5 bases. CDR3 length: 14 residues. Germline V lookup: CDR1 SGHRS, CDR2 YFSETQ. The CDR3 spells CASSWGTGETEAFF. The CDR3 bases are TGCGCCAGCAGCTGGGGGACAGGGGAAACTGAAGCTTTCTTT.

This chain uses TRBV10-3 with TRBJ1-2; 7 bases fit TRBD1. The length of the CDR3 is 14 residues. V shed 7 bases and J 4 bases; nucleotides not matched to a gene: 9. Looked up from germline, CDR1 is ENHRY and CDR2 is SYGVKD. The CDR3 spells CAITQGGQFYGYTF. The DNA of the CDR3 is TGTGCCATCACCCAGGGGGGACAATTCTATGGCTACACCTTC.

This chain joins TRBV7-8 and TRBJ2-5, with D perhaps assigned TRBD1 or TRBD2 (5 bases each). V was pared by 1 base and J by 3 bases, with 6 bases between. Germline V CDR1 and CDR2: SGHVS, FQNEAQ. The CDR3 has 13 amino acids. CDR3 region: CASSLGGEETQYF. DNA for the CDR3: TGTGCCAGCAGCTTAGGAGGGGAAGAGACCCAGTACTTC.

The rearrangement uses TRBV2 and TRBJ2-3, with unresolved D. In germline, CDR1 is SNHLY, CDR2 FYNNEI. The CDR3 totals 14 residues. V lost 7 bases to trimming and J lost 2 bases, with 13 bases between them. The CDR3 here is CASTFYPYTDTQYF. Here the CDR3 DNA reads TGTGCCAGCACCTTCTACCCTTACACAGATACGCAGTATTTT.

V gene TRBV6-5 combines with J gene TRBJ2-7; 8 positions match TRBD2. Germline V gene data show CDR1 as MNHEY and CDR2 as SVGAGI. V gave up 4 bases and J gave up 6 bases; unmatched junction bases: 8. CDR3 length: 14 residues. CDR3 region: CASSSLRGVAEQYF. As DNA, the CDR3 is TGTGCCAGCAGTTCCCTGCGGGGGGTCGCCGAGCAGTACTTC.

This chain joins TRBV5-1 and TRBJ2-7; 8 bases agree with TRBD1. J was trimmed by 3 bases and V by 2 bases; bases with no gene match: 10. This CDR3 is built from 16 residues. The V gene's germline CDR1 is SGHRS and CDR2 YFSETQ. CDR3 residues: CASSLDPDRVFYEQYF. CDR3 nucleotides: TGCGCCAGCAGCTTAGACCCGGACAGGGTTTTCTACGAGCAGTACTTC.

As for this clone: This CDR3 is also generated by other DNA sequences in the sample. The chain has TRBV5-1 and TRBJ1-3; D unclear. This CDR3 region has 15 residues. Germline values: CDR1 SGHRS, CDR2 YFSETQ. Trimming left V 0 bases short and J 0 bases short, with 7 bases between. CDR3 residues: CASSLDGSSGNTIYF. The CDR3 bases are TGCGCCAGCAGCTTGGACGGGAGCTCTGGAAACACCATATATTTT.

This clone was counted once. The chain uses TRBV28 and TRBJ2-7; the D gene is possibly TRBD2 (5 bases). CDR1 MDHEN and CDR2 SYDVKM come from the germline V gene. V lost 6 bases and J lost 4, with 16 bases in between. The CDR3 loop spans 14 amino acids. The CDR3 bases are TGTGCCAGCAGGGAGGCGGTAGCCGCGTACGAGCAGTACTTC. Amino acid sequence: CASREAVAAYEQYF. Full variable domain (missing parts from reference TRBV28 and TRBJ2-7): DVKVTQSSRYLVKRTGEKVFLECVQDMDHENMFWYRQDPGLGLRLIYFSYDVKMKEKGDIPEGYSVSREKKERFSLILESASTNQTSMYLCASREAVAAYEQYFGPGTRLTVT.

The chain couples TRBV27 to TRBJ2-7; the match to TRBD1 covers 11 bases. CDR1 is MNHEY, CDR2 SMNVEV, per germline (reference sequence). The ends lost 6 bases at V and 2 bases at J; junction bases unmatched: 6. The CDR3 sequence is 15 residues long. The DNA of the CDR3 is TGTGCCAGCAGACTAGGACAGGGGGCAGCCTACGAGCAGTACTTC. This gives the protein CASRLGQGAAYEQYF.

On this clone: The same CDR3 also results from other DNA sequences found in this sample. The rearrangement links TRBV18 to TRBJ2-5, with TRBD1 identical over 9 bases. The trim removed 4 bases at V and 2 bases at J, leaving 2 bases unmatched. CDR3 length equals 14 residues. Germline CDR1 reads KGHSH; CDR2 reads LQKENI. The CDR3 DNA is TGTGCCAGCTCACGCGGGACAGGGCAAGAGACCCAGTACTTC. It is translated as CASSRGTGQETQYF.

The CDR3: CASSLWPYSSYNEQFF. The CDR3 nucleotides are TGTGCCAGCAGTTTATGGCCCTATAGCTCCTACAATGAGCAGTTCTTC. This rearrangement joins TRBV27 to TRBJ2-1; D uncertain. V was cut by 1 base and J by 0 bases, with 10 bases left in between. The CDR3 consists of 16 residues. CDR1 and CDR2 from the germline V gene are MNHEY and SMNVEV (reference sequence).

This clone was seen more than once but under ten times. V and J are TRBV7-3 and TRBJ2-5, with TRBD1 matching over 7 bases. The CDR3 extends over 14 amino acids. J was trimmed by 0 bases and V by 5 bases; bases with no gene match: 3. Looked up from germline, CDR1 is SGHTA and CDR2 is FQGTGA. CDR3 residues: CASSITGDQETQYF. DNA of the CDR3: TGTGCCAGCAGCATTACAGGGGACCAAGAGACCCAGTACTTC.

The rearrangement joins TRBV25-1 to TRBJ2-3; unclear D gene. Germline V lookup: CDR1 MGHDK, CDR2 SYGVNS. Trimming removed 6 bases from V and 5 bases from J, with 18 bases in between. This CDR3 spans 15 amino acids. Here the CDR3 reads CASSGHPVGGDTQYF. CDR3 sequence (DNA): TGTGCCAGCAGCGGCCATCCGGTAGGCGGAGATACGCAGTATTTT.

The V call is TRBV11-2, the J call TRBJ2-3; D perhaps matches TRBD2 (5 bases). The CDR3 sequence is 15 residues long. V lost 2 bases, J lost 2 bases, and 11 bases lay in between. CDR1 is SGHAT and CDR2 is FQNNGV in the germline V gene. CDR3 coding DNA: TGTGCCAGCAGCTTAAGGACTGGAGACACAGATACGCAGTATTTT. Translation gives CASSLRTGDTDTQYF.

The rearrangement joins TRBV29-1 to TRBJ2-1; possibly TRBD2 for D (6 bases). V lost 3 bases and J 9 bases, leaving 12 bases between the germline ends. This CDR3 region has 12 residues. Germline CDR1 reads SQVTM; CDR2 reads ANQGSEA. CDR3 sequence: CSVDRGAAEQFF. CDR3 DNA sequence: TGCAGCGTTGACCGCGGGGCTGCTGAGCAGTTCTTC.

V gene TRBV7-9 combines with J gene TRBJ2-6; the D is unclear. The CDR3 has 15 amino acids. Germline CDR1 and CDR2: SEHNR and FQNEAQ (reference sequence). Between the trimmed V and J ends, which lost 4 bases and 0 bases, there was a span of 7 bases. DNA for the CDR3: TGTGCCAGCAGCTCCATGAGCTCTGGGGCCAACGTCCTGACTTTC. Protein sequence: CASSSMSSGANVLTF.

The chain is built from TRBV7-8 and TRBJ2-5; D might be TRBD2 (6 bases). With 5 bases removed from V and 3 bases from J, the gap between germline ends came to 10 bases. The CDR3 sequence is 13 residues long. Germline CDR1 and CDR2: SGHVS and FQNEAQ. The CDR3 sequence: CASSGGTKETQYF. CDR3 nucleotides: TGTGCCAGCAGCGGCGGGACCAAAGAGACCCAGTACTTC. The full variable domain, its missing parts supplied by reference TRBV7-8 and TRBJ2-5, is GAGVSQSPRYKVAKRGQDVALRCDPISGHVSLFWYQQALGQGPEFLTYFQNEAQLDKSGLPSDRFFAERPEGSVSTLKIQRTQQEDSAVYLCASSGGTKETQYFGPGTRLLVL.

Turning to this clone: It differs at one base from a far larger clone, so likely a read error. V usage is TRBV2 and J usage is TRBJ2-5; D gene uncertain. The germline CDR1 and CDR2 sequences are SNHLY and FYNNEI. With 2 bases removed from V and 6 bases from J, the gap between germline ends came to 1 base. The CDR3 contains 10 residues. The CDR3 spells CASSEQTQYF. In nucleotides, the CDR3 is TGTGCCAGCAGTGAACAGACCCAGTACTTC.

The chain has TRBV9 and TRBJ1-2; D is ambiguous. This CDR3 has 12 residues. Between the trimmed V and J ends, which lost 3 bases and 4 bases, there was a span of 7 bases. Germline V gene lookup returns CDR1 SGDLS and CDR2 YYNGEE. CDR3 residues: CASSAEFYGYTF. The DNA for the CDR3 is TGTGCCAGCAGCGCCGAGTTCTATGGCTACACCTTC. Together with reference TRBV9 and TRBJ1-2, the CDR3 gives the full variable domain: DSGVTQTPKHLITATGQRVTLRCSPRSGDLSVYWYQQSLDQGLQFLIQYYNGEERAKGNILERFSAQQFPDLHSELNLSSLELGDSALYFCASSAEFYGYTFGSGTRLTVV.

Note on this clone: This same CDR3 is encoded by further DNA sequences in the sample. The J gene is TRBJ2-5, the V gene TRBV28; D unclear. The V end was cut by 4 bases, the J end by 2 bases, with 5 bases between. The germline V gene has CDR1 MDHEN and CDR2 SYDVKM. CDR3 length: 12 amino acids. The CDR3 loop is CASSSLQETQYF. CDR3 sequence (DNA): TGTGCCAGCAGTTCCTTACAAGAGACCCAGTACTTC. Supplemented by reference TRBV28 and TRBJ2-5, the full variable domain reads DVKVTQSSRYLVKRTGEKVFLECVQDMDHENMFWYRQDPGLGLRLIYFSYDVKMKEKGDIPEGYSVSREKKERFSLILESASTNQTSMYLCASSSLQETQYFGPGTRLLVL.

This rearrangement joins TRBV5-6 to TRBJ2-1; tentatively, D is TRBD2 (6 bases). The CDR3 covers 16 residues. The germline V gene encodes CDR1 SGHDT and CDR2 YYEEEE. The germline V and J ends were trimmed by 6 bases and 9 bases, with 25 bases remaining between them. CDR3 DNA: TGTGCCAGCACCCTTATTGGGCAGCGGGCAAGCGGTGAGCAGTTCTTC. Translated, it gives CASTLIGQRASGEQFF.

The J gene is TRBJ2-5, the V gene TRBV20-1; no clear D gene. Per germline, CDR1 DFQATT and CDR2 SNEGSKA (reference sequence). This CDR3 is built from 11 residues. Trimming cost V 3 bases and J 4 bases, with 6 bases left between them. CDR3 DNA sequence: TGCAGTGCTAGGAAGAGAGAGACCCAGTACTTC. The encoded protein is CSARKRETQYF.

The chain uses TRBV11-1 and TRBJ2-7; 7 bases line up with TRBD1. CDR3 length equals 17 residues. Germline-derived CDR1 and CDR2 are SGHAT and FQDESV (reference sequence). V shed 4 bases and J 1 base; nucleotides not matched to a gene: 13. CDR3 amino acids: CASSSLLGQRASYEQYF. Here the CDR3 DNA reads TGTGCCAGCAGCTCCTTACTGGGACAGAGGGCTTCCTACGAGCAGTACTTC.

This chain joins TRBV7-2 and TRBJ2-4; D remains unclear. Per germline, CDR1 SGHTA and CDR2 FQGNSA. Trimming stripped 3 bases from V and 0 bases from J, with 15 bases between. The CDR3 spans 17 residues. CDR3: CASSFGPEAVAKNIQYF. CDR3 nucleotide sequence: TGTGCCAGCAGCTTCGGACCAGAGGCTGTAGCCAAAAACATTCAGTACTTC.

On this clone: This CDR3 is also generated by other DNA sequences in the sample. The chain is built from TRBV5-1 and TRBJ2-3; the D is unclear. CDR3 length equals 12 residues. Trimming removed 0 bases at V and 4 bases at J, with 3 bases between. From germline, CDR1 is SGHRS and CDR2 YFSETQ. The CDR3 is CASSLASDTQYF. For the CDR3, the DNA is TGCGCCAGCAGCTTGGCCTCAGATACGCAGTATTTT.

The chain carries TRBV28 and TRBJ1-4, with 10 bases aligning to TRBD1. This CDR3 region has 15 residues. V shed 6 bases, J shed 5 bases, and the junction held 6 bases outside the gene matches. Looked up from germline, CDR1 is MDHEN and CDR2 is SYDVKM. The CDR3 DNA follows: TGTGCCAGCAGCGAAGGGGGACAGGGGAATGAAAAACTGTTTTTT. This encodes CASSEGGQGNEKLFF. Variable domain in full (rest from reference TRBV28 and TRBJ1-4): DVKVTQSSRYLVKRTGEKVFLECVQDMDHENMFWYRQDPGLGLRLIYFSYDVKMKEKGDIPEGYSVSREKKERFSLILESASTNQTSMYLCASSEGGQGNEKLFFGSGTQLSVL.

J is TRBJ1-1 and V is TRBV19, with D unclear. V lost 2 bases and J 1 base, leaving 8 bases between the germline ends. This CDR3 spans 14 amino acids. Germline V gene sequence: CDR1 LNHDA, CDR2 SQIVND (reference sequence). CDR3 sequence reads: CASSINAENTEAFF. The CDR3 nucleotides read TGTGCCAGTAGTATAAACGCGGAGAACACTGAAGCTTTCTTT. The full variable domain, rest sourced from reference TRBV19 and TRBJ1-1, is DGGITQSPKYLFRKEGQNVTLSCEQNLNHDAMYWYRQDPGQGLRLIYYSQIVNDFQKGDIAEGYSVSREKKESFPLTVTSAQKNPTAFYLCASSINAENTEAFFGQGTRLTVV.

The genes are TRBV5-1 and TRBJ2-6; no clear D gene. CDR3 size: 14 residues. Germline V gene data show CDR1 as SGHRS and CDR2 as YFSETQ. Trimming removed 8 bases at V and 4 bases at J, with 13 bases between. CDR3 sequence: CASSVLGGANVLTF. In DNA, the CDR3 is TGCGCCAGTAGTGTTTTAGGGGGGGCCAACGTCCTGACTTTC.